This TCR beta chain was recorded in a study of PD-1 blockade in classical Hodgkin lymphoma. Across the study: Patients were treated with nivolumab at 3 mg/kg, and this was given intravenously every 2 weeks. General study results and limits: Reported baseline diversity: healthy donors highest, relapsed/refractory patients lowest. Whoever responded completely had baseline diversity much like that seen in newly diagnosed patients.

Libraries were prepared by immunoSEQ multiplex PCR; TCRdb keeps only in-frame clonotypes and omits some of them. The sample contains roughly 49,000 clones, nearly 90% of which appear only once. Time point indicated: cycle 4 day 1 (C4D1), after less than seven weeks of nivolumab. Following autologous stem cell transplantation, relapse occurred in every patient, and exposure to brentuximab vedotin varied. The CDR3 loop spans 14 amino acids. Per germline, CDR1 MGHDK and CDR2 SYGVNS. Deletions cut 5 bases from V and 9 bases from J, with 19 bases between. Turning to this clone: Antigen specificity is unknown.

The chain recombines TRBV25-1 with TRBJ1-2; D call uncertain. This clonotype originated in a human donor with classical Hodgkin lymphoma. The material sequenced was peripheral blood mononuclear cells (PBMCs), taken before the fourth cycle of nivolumab. DNA for the CDR3: TGTGCCAGCAGTTTGAATCAGGCAGGCAGCCGCTACACCTTC. Its protein is CASSLNQAGSRYTF.